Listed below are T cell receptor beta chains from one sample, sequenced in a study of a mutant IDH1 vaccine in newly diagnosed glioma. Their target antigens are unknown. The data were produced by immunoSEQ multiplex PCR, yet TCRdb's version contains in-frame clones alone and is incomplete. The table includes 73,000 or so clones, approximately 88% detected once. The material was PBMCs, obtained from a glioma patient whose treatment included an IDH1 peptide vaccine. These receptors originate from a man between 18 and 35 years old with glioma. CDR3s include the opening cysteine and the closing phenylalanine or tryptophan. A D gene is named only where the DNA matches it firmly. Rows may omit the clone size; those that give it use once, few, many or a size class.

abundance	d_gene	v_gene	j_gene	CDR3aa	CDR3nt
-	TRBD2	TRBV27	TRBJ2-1	CASSPTAGGYNEQFF	TGTGCCAGCAGTCCCACTGCGGGAGGGTACAATGAGCAGTTCTTC
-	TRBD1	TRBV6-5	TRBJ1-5	CASRPDRGPNQPQHF	TGTGCCAGCAGACCAGACAGGGGGCCTAATCAGCCCCAGCATTTT
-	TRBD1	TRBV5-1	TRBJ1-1	CASSSRQGRGSPEAFF	TGCGCCAGCAGCTCAAGACAGGGCAGGGGGTCCCCTGAAGCTTTCTTT
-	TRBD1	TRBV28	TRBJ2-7	CASSPWGTASYEQYF	TGTGCCAGCAGTCCTTGGGGGACAGCCTCCTACGAGCAGTACTTC
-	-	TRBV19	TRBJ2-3	CASSLGTPRGTDTQYF	TGTGCCAGTAGCCTCGGGACTCCTCGTGGCACAGATACGCAGTATTTT
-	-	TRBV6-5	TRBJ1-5	CASSFGSNQPQHF	TGTGCCAGCAGTTTTGGTTCCAATCAGCCCCAGCATTTT
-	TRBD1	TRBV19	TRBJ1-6	CASSVSGRGHHNSPLHF	TGTGCCAGTAGTGTAAGCGGCAGGGGGCATCATAATTCACCCCTCCACTTT
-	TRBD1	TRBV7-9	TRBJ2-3	CASSLRDSHLTDTQYF	TGTGCCAGCAGCCTCCGGGACAGCCATTTAACAGATACGCAGTATTTT
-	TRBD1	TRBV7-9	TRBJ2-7	CASSLRTGSNEQYF	TGTGCCAGCAGCTTGCGGACAGGGAGTAACGAGCAGTACTTC
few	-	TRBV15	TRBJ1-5	CATSRDWKGNQPQHF	TGTGCCACCAGCAGAGATTGGAAGGGGAATCAGCCCCAGCATTTT
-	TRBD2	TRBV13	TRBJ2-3	CASSPLGRGTDTQYF	TGTGCCAGCAGCCCCCTCGGGAGGGGCACAGATACGCAGTATTTT
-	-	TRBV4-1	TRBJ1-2	CASSQVRGGAGGYTF	TGCGCCAGCAGCCAAGTTCGGGGGGGCGCCGGTGGCTACACCTTC
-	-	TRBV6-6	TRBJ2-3	CASTEWTDSTDTQYF	TGTGCCAGCACCGAGTGGACAGACAGCACAGATACGCAGTATTTT
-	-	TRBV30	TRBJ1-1	CAWSVFDTEAFF	TGTGCCTGGAGTGTTTTCGACACTGAAGCTTTCTTT
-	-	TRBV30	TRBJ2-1	CAWSVSLAWGLNEQFF	TGTGCCTGGAGTGTCTCCCTAGCGTGGGGTTTAAATGAGCAGTTCTTC
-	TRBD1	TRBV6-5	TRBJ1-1	CASSYSKGANDFF	TGTGCCAGCAGTTACTCGAAGGGGGCCAATGATTTCTTT
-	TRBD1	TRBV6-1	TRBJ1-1	CASRETGANTEAFF	TGTGCCAGCAGGGAGACAGGGGCGAACACTGAAGCTTTCTTT
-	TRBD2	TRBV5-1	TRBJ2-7	CASSFISGGNYEQYF	TGCGCCAGCAGCTTTATTAGCGGGGGGAACTACGAGCAGTACTTC
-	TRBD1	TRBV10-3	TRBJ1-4	CAISEQDRVNEKLFF	TGTGCCATCAGTGAGCAGGACAGGGTTAATGAAAAACTGTTTTTT
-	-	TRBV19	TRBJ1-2	CASSPGLFYGYTF	TGTGCCAGTAGTCCGGGACTGTTTTATGGCTACACCTTC
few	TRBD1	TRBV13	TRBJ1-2	CASSSYRGPDRYGYTF	TGTGCCAGCAGCTCGTACAGGGGGCCCGACCGCTATGGCTACACCTTC
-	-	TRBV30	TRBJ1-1	CAWSVFRAEAFF	TGTGCCTGGAGTGTATTCCGGGCTGAAGCTTTCTTT
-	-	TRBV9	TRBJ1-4	CASSVRPTNEKLFF	TGTGCCAGCAGCGTACGTCCAACTAATGAAAAACTGTTTTTT
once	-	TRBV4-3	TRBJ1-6	CASSQDSSGSPLHF	TGCGCCAGCAGCCAAGATTCGTCGGGATCACCCCTCCACTTT
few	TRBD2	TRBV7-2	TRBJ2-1	CASSPRGGARYNEQFF	TGTGCCAGCAGCCCACGGGGGGGGGCGCGATACAATGAGCAGTTCTTC
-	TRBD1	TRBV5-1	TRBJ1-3	CASSFGQGDTIYF	TGCGCCAGCAGCTTTGGACAGGGAGACACCATATATTTT
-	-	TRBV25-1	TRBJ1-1	CASTPSGTEAFF	TGTGCCAGCACACCCTCGGGGACTGAAGCTTTCTTT
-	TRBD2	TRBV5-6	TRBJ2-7	CASSSGTTSPYEQYF	TGTGCCAGCAGCTCGGGGACTACCTCCCCCTACGAGCAGTACTTC
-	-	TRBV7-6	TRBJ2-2	CASSQKRTGELFF	TGTGCCAGCAGCCAAAAGCGAACCGGGGAGCTGTTTTTT
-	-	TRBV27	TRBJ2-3	CASSSTGSPGDTQYF	TGTGCCAGCAGTTCCACAGGGAGCCCTGGAGATACGCAGTATTTT
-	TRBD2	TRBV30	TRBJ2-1	CAWSVRLAGGPLYNEQFF	TGTGCCTGGAGTGTACGTCTAGCGGGAGGGCCGTTATACAATGAGCAGTTCTTC
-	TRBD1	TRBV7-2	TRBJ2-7	CASSLTQGAYEQYF	TGTGCCAGCAGCTTAACCCAGGGGGCCTACGAGCAGTACTTC
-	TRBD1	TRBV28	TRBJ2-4	CASSFLDREAKNIQYF	TGTGCCAGCAGTTTCCTTGACAGGGAAGCCAAAAACATTCAGTACTTC
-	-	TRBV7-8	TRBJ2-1	CASSLVTAGFVEQFF	TGTGCCAGCAGCTTAGTCACAGCAGGTTTTGTTGAGCAGTTCTTC
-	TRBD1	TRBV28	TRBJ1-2	CASSSPTGGGRYGYTF	TGTGCCAGCAGCTCCCCGACAGGGGGGGGTCGCTATGGCTACACCTTC
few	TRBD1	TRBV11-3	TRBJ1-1	CASSNPGQGLRAFF	TGTGCCAGCAGCAATCCGGGACAGGGGTTACGGGCTTTCTTT
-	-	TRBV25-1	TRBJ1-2	CASSGGTLYGYTF	TGTGCCAGCAGTGGGGGGACGCTCTATGGCTACACCTTC
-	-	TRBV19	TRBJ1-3	CASRGRGSGNTIYF	TGTGCCTCGCGGGGCAGGGGATCTGGAAACACCATATATTTT
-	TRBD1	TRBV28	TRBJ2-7	CASSTDRGLGEQYF	TGTGCCAGCAGTACCGACAGGGGGCTGGGGGAGCAGTACTTC
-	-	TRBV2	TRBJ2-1	CASSEARGIYNEQFF	TGTGCCAGCAGTGAAGCGAGGGGGATCTACAATGAGCAGTTCTTC
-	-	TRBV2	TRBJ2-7	CASRGPTALSKRYYEQYF	TGTGCCAGCAGGGGCCCGACAGCCCTATCCAAGAGGTACTACGAGCAGTACTTC
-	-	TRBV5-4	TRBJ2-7	CASSFQAYEQYF	TGTGCCAGCAGTTTTCAAGCCTACGAGCAGTACTTC
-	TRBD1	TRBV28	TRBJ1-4	CAISGQYEKLFF	TGTGCCATCTCGGGACAGTATGAAAAACTGTTTTTT
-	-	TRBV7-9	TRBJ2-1	CASSFPGANNEQFF	TGTGCCAGCAGCTTCCCAGGGGCAAACAATGAGCAGTTCTTC
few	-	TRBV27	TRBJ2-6	CASSFSSGANVLTF	TGTGCCAGCAGTTTCAGCTCTGGGGCCAACGTCCTGACTTTC
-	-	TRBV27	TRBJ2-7	CASSQDRDPTREQYF	TGTGCCAGCAGTCAAGACCGGGACCCAACTCGGGAGCAGTACTTC
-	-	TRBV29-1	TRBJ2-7	CSVEGIGNPPRYEQYF	TGCAGCGTTGAAGGGATAGGGAATCCACCCCGCTACGAGCAGTACTTC
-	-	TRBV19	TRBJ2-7	CASSLGGRSGLGGEQYF	TGTGCCAGTAGTTTGGGGGGGCGTAGCGGGCTCGGCGGCGAGCAGTACTTC
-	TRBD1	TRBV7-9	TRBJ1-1	CASSHRGRRTEAFF	TGTGCCAGCAGCCACAGGGGGCGCAGGACTGAAGCTTTCTTT
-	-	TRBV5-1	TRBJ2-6	CASSPGVQTALSGANVLTF	TGCGCCAGCAGCCCCGGGGTACAGACGGCCCTCTCTGGGGCCAACGTCCTGACTTTC